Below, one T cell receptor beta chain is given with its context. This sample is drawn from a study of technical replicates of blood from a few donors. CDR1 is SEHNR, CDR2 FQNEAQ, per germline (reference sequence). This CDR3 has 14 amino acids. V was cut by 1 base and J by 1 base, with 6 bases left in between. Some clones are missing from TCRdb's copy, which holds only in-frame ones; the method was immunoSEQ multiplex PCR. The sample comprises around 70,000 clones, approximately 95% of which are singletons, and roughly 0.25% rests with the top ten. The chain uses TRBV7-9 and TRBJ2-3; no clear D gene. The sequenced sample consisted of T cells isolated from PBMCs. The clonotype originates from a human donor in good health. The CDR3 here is CASSLDPGTDTQYF. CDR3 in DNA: TGTGCCAGCAGCTTAGACCCGGGCACAGATACGCAGTATTTT. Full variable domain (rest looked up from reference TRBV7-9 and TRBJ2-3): DTGVSQNPRHKITKRGQNVTFRCDPISEHNRLYWYRQTLGQGPEFLTYFQNEAQLEKSRLLSDRFSAERPKGSFSTLEIQRTEQGDSAMYLCASSLDPGTDTQYFGPGTRLTVL.